This T cell receptor beta chain emerged from a study of blood T cell repertoires in COVID-19 (dated by TCRdb to the early 2020s). About the study as a whole: The collaborator samples originated in the United States, Italy and Spain and spanned the acute and convalescent phases of COVID-19. HLA class I and class II types, where available, came from metadata supplied by the sample provider rather than from assay-based typing. Samples were obtained from the ongoing ImmuneRACE study (first 160 participants) and from 950 to 1,500 subjects provided by 6 global collaborators. Subjects who had been exposed to COVID-19, were actively infected with it, or had recovered from it provided the deeply sampled blood TCRbeta repertoires that made up the dataset. A freely available public database, intended as a resource for researchers studying the immune response to SARS-CoV-2, is where the repertoires were released. The sample metadata nearly always contained a de-identified subject ID, COVID-19 status, age in years and sex. The prospective study material was composed of cDNA or gDNA derived from T cells, B-cell-depleted T cells, or PBMCs. Study-wide conclusions, independent of this receptor: How much clinical and demographic metadata was included differed by source and by participant, and the metadata was provided uncurated.

Participants in the prospective study were aged about 18 to 89 years, lived in under 30 United States geographic areas, and enrolled through a virtual design. To assign participants to cohorts, the prospective study relied on clinical history that participants themselves reported in a screening survey and a study questionnaire. Recovered participants in ImmuneRACE Cohort 3 were defined by two consecutive negative NP/OP PCR tests, clearance by a healthcare professional, or resolution of symptoms. Each participant in the prospective study had whole blood, serum and a nasopharyngeal or oropharyngeal swab collected by mobile phlebotomists. Participants in the prospective study had the option to provide additional blood draws and questionnaires over a 2-month period. Blood samples from the prospective study were shipped frozen or at room temperature prior to DNA extraction. With regard to this clone: Its binding antigen is unknown. Base qualities are not at hand, and no much larger clone is one base apart.

The CDR3, from cysteine to phenylalanine, totals 16 residues. The sequence is cut down to CDR3 DNA, 48 bases in frame from base 1. The germline V gene specifies KGHSH as CDR1 and LQKENI as CDR2. V ends up 3 bases short and J 5 bases short, with an unmatched junction base count of 9. TCRbeta CDR3 regions were amplified from genomic DNA using the immunoSEQ Assay, a bias-controlled multiplex PCR. The original methods were these. The number of nucleated cells in each sample was estimated by amplification of reference gene primers within the assay. Sequence reads were collapsed and filtered to measure the absolute abundance of every unique TCRbeta CDR3 rearrangement. For each sample, productive Simpson clonality was calculated by taking the square root of Simpson's diversity index across productive rearrangements. TCRdb carries this immuneACCESS record with in-frame sequences only. Its versions omit some clonotypes, under half of them owing to an unresolved V gene in the studies checked, with the rest unexplained. V, J and clone size were drawn from that table, and D and trimming were deduced from the DNA. The sample has 250,000 or so clones on record, approximately 84% of them singletons. About 1.6% of the sample comes from the top ten.

The sequenced sample consisted of PBMCs or T cells enriched from blood (not recorded which). This receptor was identified in a man aged 35 to 55 who had recovered from COVID-19. The V gene is TRBV18 and the J gene is TRBJ2-4; 8 of the junction bases match TRBD1. The CDR3 reads CASSPQGQVLENIQYF. DNA sequence: TGTGCCAGCTCACCGCAGGGACAGGTATTAGAAAACATTCAGTACTTC.